Shown below are 6 T cell receptor beta chains from a single sample sequenced in a study of regulatory T cells in long-lasting Graves disease (dated by TCRdb to the early 2020s). The library was obtained by multiplex PCR. These reads were obtained on an Illumina HiSeq 4000. TCR beta libraries were built with iRepertoire HTBI primers and Arm-PCR amplification of CDR3 regions. In-frame beta chains were kept once TCRdb had trimmed the public reads at Q25 with fastp and called clones with MiXCR. Rows are unified per CDR3 protein, each entry keeping the most common DNA and genes. The sample table shows more than 450,000 distinct CDR3 sequences, and around 11% are seen once. 8% to 10% of the sample comes from the top ten. In light of the paper, this sample's time point label describes: newly diagnosed GD, antithyroid drugs for less than 3 months. For both TCR sequencing and RNA sequencing, RNA was extracted from PBMCs in TRIzol.

These data also formed part of another study, on T cells in Graves' hyperthyroidism and ophthalmopathy.

Sample: peripheral blood mononuclear cells (PBMCs), taken at new diagnosis, from a patient treated with antithyroid drugs. These receptor sequences come from a woman in her thirties with Graves disease. Donor details come from another sample of the same person, matched by shared clones.

This clonotype was seen only a few times. CDR3 bases: TGCAGTGCTAGAGATTTCCAGCGGGGGAACACCGGGGAGCTGTTTTTT. It encodes CSARDFQRGNTGELFF. The rearrangement links TRBV20-1 to TRBJ2-2; 7 bases are shared with TRBD2. CDR1 and CDR2 from the germline V gene are DFQATT and SNEGSKA (reference sequence). J was trimmed by 1 base and V by 0 bases; bases with no gene match: 5. The CDR3 contains 16 residues.

The chain combines TRBV10-3 with TRBJ1-2; D unresolved. V was trimmed by 0 bases and J by 6 bases, leaving 11 bases between them. Looked up from germline, CDR1 is ENHRY and CDR2 is SYGVKD. This CDR3 region has 14 residues. CDR3 protein: CAISESPSFDGYTF. In DNA form, the CDR3 reads TGTGCCATCAGTGAGTCCCCCAGTTTTGATGGCTACACCTTC.

This clonotype was seen many times. V and J are TRBV20-1 and TRBJ2-1, with a tentative D call TRBD1 (5 bases). Trimming pared 5 bases from V and 3 bases from J, leaving 17 bases between. Germline V lookup: CDR1 DFQATT, CDR2 SNEGSKA (reference sequence). The CDR3 runs to 15 residues. For the CDR3, the DNA is TGCAGTGCTGGCCTAACAGGCCAAGTCTACAATGAGCAGTTCTTC. Amino acids: CSAGLTGQVYNEQFF.

This clonotype was seen ten or more times. V usage is TRBV28 and J usage is TRBJ2-7, with D unclear. Trimming shortened V by 5 bases and J by 2 bases, and 7 bases separated the two germline ends. CDR3 size: 12 residues. From germline, CDR1 is MDHEN and CDR2 SYDVKM. The DNA for the CDR3 is TGTGCCAGCAGTCTCTACACCTACGAGCAGTACTTC. This codes for CASSLYTYEQYF.

This clonotype was recorded at least ten times. The V and J genes are TRBV5-5 and TRBJ2-4; TRBD1 aligns across 9 bases. Germline loops: CDR1 SGHKS, CDR2 YYEKEE (reference sequence). The V segment lost 3 bases and the J segment 0 bases; nucleotides outside the gene matches: 7. This CDR3 has 17 residues. Here the CDR3 DNA reads TGTGCCAGCAGCTCAGGACAGGGGAGTTTAGCCAAAAACATTCAGTACTTC. Protein product: CASSSGQGSLAKNIQYF. The full variable domain, with the rest looked up from reference TRBV5-5 and TRBJ2-4, is DAGVTQSPTHLIKTRGQQVTLRCSPISGHKSVSWYQQVLGQGPQFIFQYYEKEERGRGNFPDRFSARQFPNYSSELNVNALLLGDSALYLCASSSGQGSLAKNIQYFGAGTRLSVL.

This clonotype was observed at least ten times. As DNA, the CDR3 is TGCAGTGCTAGAGGGGACTTGCCCTCCTACGAGCAGTACTTC. The encoded protein is CSARGDLPSYEQYF. The rearrangement uses TRBV20-1 and TRBJ2-7, with a possible D match to TRBD2 (6 bases). The length of the CDR3 is 14 residues. Trimming left V 1 base short and J 0 bases short, with 10 bases between. Germline V lookup: CDR1 DFQATT, CDR2 SNEGSKA (reference sequence).